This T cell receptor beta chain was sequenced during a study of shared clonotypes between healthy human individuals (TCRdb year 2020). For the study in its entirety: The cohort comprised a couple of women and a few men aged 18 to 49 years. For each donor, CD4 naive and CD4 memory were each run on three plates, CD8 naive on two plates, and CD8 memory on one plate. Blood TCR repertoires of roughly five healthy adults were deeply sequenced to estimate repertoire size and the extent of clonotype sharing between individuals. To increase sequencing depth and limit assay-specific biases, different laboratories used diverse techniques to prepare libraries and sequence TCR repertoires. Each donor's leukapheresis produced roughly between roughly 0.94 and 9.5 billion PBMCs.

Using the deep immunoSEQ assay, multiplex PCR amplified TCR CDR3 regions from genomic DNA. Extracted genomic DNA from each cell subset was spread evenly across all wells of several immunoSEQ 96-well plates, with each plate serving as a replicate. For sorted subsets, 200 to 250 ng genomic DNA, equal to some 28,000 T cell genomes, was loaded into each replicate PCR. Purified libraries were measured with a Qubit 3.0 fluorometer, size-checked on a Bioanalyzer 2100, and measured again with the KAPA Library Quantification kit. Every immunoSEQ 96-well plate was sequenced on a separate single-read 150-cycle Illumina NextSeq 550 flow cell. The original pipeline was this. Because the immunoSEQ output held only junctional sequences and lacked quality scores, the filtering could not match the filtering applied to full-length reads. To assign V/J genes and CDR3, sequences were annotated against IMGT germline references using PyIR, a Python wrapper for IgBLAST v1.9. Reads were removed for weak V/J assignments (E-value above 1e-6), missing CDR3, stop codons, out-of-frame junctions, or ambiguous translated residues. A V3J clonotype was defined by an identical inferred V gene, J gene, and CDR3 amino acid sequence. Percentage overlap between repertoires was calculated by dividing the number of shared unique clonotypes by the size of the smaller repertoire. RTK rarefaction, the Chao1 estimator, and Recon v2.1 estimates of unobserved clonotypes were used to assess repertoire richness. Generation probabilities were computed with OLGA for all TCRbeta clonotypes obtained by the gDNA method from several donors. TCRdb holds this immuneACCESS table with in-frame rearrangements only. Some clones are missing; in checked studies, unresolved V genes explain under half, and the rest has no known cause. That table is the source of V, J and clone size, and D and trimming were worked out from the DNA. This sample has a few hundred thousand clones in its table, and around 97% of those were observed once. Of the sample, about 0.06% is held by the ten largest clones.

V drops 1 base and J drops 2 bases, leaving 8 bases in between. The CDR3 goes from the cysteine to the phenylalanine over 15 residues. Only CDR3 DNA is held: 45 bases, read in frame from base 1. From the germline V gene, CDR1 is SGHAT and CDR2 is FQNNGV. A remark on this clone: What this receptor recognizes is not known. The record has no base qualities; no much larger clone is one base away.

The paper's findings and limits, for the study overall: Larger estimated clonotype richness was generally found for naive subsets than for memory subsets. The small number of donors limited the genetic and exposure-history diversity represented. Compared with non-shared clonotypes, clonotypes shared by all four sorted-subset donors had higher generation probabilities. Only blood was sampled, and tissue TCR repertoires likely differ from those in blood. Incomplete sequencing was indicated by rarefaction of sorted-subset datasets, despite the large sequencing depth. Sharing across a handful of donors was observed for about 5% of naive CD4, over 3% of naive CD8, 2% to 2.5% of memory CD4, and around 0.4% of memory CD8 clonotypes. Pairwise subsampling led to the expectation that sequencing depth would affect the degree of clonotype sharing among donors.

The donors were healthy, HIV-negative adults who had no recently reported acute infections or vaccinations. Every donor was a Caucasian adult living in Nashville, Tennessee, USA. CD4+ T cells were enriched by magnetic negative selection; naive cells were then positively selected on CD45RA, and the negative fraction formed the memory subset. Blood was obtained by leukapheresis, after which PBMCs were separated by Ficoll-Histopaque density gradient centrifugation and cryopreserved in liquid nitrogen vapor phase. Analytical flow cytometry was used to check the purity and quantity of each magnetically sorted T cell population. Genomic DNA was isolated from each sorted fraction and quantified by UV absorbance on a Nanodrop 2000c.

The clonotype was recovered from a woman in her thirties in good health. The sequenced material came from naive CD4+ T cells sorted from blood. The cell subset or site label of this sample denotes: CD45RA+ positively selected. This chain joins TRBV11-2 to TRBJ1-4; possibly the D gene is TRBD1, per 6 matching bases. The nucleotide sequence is TGTGCCAGCAGCTTAGCGGGACACACTAATGAAAAACTGTTTTTT. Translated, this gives CASSLAGHTNEKLFF.